What follows describes a single T cell receptor (beta chain). This sample was included in a study of blood T cell repertoires in COVID-19. Overall study: The United States, Italy and Spain provided the acute and convalescent COVID-19 samples.

Study processing details: Amplification with reference gene primers provided the estimates of nucleated cell counts. Measured with immunoSEQ multiplex PCR; TCRdb has only the in-frame clones, and not every one. That table is the source of V, J and clone size, and D and trimming were worked out from the DNA. The sample includes about 34,000 clones, more than 80% seen only once; the top ten take approximately 15%. CDR3 length: 13 residues. V was shortened by 5 bases and J by 3 bases, with 10 bases between the two germline ends. The V gene's germline CDR1 is SEHNR and CDR2 FQNEAQ (reference sequence). The receptor comes from a woman between 65 and 79 years old with acute or convalescent COVID-19. Sample: peripheral blood. The rearrangement links TRBV7-9 to TRBJ1-1, with TRBD1 as a possible D gene (6 bases). CDR3 loop: CASSLRQDTEAFF. The CDR3 DNA sequence: TGTGCCAGCAGCCTCAGACAGGACACTGAAGCTTTCTTT.